The source of this TCR beta chain is a study of blood T cell repertoires in COVID-19. The germline V gene has CDR1 LNHNV and CDR2 YYDKDF (reference sequence). The CDR3 is 15 residues long. Trimming cost V 7 bases and J 0 bases; bases outside gene matches: 6. The protocol was immunoSEQ multiplex PCR, while the TCRdb copy is restricted to in-frame clones and leaves out a portion. The sample contains about 130,000 clones, roughly 90% of which appear only once. The sequence was obtained from a middle-aged man with active COVID-19. V is TRBV15 and J is TRBJ2-1, with 7 nucleotides matching TRBD1. Sequencing was carried out using peripheral blood. This CDR3 reads CATTRDSFSYNEQFF. As DNA, the CDR3 is TGTGCCACCACCAGGGACAGCTTCTCCTACAATGAGCAGTTCTTC.